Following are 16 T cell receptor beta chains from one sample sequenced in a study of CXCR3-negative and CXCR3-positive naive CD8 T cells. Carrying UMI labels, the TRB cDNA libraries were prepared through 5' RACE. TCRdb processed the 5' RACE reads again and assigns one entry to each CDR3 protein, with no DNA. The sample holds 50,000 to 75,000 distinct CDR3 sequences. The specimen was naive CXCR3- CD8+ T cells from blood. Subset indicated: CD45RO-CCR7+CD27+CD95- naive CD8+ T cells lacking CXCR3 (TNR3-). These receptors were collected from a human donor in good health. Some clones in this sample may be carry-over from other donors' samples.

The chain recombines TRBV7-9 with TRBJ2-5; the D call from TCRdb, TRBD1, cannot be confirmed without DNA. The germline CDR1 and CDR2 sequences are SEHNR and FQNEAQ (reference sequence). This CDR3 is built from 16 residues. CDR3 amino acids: CASSASVGGGRETQYF. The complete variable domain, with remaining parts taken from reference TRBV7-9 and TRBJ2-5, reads DTGVSQNPRHKITKRGQNVTFRCDPISEHNRLYWYRQTLGQGPEFLTYFQNEAQLEKSRLLSDRFSAERPKGSFSTLEIQRTEQGDSAMYLCASSASVGGGRETQYFGPGTRLLVL.

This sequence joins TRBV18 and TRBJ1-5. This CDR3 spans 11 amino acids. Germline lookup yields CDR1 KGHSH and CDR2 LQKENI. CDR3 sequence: CASSPNQPQHF.

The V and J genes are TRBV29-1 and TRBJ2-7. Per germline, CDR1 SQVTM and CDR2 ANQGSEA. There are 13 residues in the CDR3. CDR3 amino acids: CSVENGGSYEQYF.

The CDR3 protein is CAGSTGPYQNTEAFF. The chain recombines TRBV28 with TRBJ1-1; TCRdb's D call, TRBD1, is unchecked because there is no DNA. Germline lookup yields CDR1 MDHEN and CDR2 SYDVKM. The CDR3 has 15 residues. Looking up the rest from reference TRBV28 and TRBJ1-1 gives the full variable domain: DVKVTQSSRYLVKRTGEKVFLECVQDMDHENMFWYRQDPGLGLRLIYFSYDVKMKEKGDIPEGYSVSREKKERFSLILESASTNQTSMYLCAGSTGPYQNTEAFFGQGTRLTVV.

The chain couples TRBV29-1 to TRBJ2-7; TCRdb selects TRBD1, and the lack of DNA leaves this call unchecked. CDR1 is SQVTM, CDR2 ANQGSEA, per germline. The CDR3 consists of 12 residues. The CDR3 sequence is CSVRDRGYEQYF.

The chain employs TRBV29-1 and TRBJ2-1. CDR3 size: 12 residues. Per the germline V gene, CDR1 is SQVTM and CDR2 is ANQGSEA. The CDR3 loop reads CSVDSTAAEQFF.

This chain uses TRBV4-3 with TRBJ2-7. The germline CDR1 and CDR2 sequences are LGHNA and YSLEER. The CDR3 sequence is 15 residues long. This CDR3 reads CASSQDRSGSYEQYF.

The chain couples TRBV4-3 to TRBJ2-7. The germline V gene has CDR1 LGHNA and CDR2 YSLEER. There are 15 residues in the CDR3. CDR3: CASSQRTGAFYEQYF.

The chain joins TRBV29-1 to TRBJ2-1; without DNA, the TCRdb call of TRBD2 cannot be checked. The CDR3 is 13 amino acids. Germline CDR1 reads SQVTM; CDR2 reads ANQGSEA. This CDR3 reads CSVIFLAAVEQFF.

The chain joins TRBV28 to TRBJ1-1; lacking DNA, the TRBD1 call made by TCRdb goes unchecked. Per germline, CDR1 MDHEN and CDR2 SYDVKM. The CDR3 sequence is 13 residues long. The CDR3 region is CASSPDRMDEAFF.

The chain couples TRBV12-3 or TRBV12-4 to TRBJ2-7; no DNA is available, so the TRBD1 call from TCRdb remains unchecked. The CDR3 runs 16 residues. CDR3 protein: CASGSAGGGAPYEQYF.

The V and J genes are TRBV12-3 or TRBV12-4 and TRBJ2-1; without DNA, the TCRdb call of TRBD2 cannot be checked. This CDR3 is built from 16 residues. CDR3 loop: CASSLSIGLRVDEQFF.

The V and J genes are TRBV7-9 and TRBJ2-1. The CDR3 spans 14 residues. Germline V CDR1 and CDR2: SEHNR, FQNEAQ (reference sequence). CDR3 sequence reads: CASSLSFSYNEQFF.

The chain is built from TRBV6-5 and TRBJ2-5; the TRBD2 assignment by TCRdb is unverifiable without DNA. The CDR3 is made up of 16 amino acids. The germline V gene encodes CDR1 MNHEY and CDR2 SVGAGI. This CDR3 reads CASSPNPLAGQETQYF.

CDR3 loop: CASSVTNNEQFF. The gene calls are TRBV7-3 and TRBJ2-1. Per the germline V gene, CDR1 is SGHTA and CDR2 is FQGTGA. This CDR3 comprises 12 residues.

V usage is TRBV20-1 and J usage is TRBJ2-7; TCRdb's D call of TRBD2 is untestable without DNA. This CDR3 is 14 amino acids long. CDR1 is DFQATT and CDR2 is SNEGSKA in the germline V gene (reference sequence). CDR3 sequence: CSARDLGLGYEQYF.